The 19 T cell receptor beta chains below were found in one sample sequenced in a study of beta chain features in type 1 diabetes. Whole-study results and caveats: Shortening that was moderate but significant affected the TCRB CDR3s of Type 1 diabetes patients in all four CD4+ subsets.

The entirety of the isolated RNA underwent reverse transcription, so expressed TCRB transcripts were sequenced. This table comes from immunoSEQ multiplex PCR, and its TCRdb copy is limited to in-frame clones, with some not included. The sample shows some 350,000 clones, approximately 13% of them seen only once. These TCRs' antigens remain unknown. The sequencing input was naive CD4+ T cells from blood. The receptors stem from a woman aged 18-29 years with type 1 diabetes.

This chain connects TRBV6-6 to TRBJ2-3, with TRBD2 as a possible D gene (6 bases). The CDR3 contains 14 residues. Trimming pared 4 bases from V and 4 bases from J, leaving 12 bases between. In germline, CDR1 is MNHNY, CDR2 SVGAGI (reference sequence). CDR3 amino acids: CASSLGGRADTQYF. The CDR3 nucleotides read TGTGCCAGCAGTTTGGGGGGTCGCGCAGATACGCAGTATTTT.

This clone has a handful of counts. As DNA, the CDR3 is TGTGCCTGGAGTTTATCCTACAATGAGCAGTTCTTC. Its translation: CAWSLSYNEQFF. The chain recombines TRBV30 with TRBJ2-1; D is unresolved. The CDR3 runs to 12 residues. Germline assignment: CDR1 GTSNPN and CDR2 SVGIG (reference sequence). V lost 2 bases to trimming and J lost 1 base, with 3 bases between them.

This chain uses TRBV7-8 with TRBJ2-5; TRBD1 matches 7 bases. The V segment lost 2 bases and the J segment 4 bases; nucleotides outside the gene matches: 4. Germline CDR1 SGHVS, CDR2 FQNEAQ. The CDR3 length is 14 residues. The CDR3 loop is CASSLHRGPETQYF. The CDR3 coding sequence is TGTGCCAGCAGCTTACACAGGGGTCCAGAGACCCAGTACTTC. Drawing the rest from reference TRBV7-8 and TRBJ2-5, the complete variable domain is GAGVSQSPRYKVAKRGQDVALRCDPISGHVSLFWYQQALGQGPEFLTYFQNEAQLDKSGLPSDRFFAERPEGSVSTLKIQRTQQEDSAVYLCASSLHRGPETQYFGPGTRLLVL.

V gene TRBV27 combines with J gene TRBJ1-1; D is undetermined. Trimming pared 3 bases from V and 1 base from J, leaving 6 bases between. CDR1 MNHEY and CDR2 SMNVEV come from the germline V gene (reference sequence). The CDR3 has 13 amino acids. This CDR3 reads CASSFNPNTEAFF. The CDR3 DNA sequence: TGTGCCAGCAGTTTCAATCCGAACACTGAAGCTTTCTTT.

This clone was counted a few times. The rearrangement joins TRBV30 to TRBJ2-3; 7 bases fit TRBD2. CDR1 GTSNPN and CDR2 SVGIG come from the germline V gene (reference sequence). The CDR3 spans 14 residues. The ends lost 5 bases at V and 4 bases at J; junction bases unmatched: 9. CDR3 loop: CAWSGGGPSDTQYF. The CDR3 DNA reads TGTGCCTGGTCTGGGGGAGGGCCCTCAGATACGCAGTATTTT.

The chain couples TRBV5-6 to TRBJ1-5; D is undetermined. Germline V lookup: CDR1 SGHDT, CDR2 YYEEEE. The CDR3 sequence is 13 residues long. Trimming removed 2 bases from V and 7 bases from J, with 10 bases in between. In DNA form, the CDR3 reads TGTGCCAGCAGCTTTCGCCGTAGCCAGCCCCAGCATTTT. It specifies CASSFRRSQPQHF. Based on the CDR3 plus reference TRBV5-6 and TRBJ1-5, the full variable domain is DAGVTQSPTHLIKTRGQQVTLRCSPKSGHDTVSWYQQALGQGPQFIFQYYEEEERQRGNFPDRFSGHQFPNYSSELNVNALLLGDSALYLCASSFRRSQPQHFGDGTRLSIL.

This clone was counted between two and nine times. The genes are TRBV18 and TRBJ2-2; no firm D call. Trimming removed 5 bases at V and 4 bases at J, with 5 bases between. Germline-derived CDR1 and CDR2 are KGHSH and LQKENI. CDR3 length: 12 residues. The chain's CDR3 is CASSGVTGELFF. CDR3 bases: TGTGCCAGCTCAGGAGTCACCGGGGAGCTGTTTTTT.

This clone was counted between two and nine times. The J gene is TRBJ2-3, the V gene TRBV4-3; D may be TRBD2 (5 bases). CDR3 length equals 16 residues. Germline V gene sequence: CDR1 LGHNA, CDR2 YSLEER. Trimming took 2 bases from V and 0 from J, leaving 12 bases between them. DNA of the CDR3: TGCGCCAGCAGCCAAACCTATAGCGTCAGCACAGATACGCAGTATTTT. It translates to CASSQTYSVSTDTQYF.

The CDR3 DNA reads as TGTGCCAGCAGCTCGGACAGAATGAACACTGAAGCTTTCTTT. This encodes CASSSDRMNTEAFF. The chain links TRBV7-9 to TRBJ1-1; tentative D call: TRBD1 (6 bases). V was trimmed by 4 bases and J by 0 bases, leaving 9 bases between them. Germline V lookup: CDR1 SEHNR, CDR2 FQNEAQ (reference sequence). There are 14 residues in the CDR3. The full variable domain, completed using reference TRBV7-9 and TRBJ1-1, is DTGVSQNPRHKITKRGQNVTFRCDPISEHNRLYWYRQTLGQGPEFLTYFQNEAQLEKSRLLSDRFSAERPKGSFSTLEIQRTEQGDSAMYLCASSSDRMNTEAFFGQGTRLTVV.

In its sample, this clone was seen a few times. The chain recombines TRBV9 with TRBJ2-5, with 8 bases fitting TRBD2. The germline V gene encodes CDR1 SGDLS and CDR2 YYNGEE. This CDR3 contains 17 residues. Trimming took 4 bases from V and 6 from J; bases not matched to a gene: 17. CDR3 loop: CASSPFAGGSGRKTQYF. The CDR3 nucleotides are TGTGCCAGCAGCCCCTTTGCGGGAGGTAGCGGAAGAAAGACCCAGTACTTC.

V usage is TRBV7-6 and J usage is TRBJ2-1, with 12 bases identical to TRBD2. The CDR3 extends over 16 amino acids. The J segment lost 4 bases and the V segment lost 1 base, leaving 2 bases of the junction unmatched. Germline V gene sequence: CDR1 SGHVS, CDR2 FNYEAQ. The CDR3 region is CASSLDLAGGYNEQFF. CDR3 nucleotide sequence: TGTGCCAGCAGCTTAGATCTAGCGGGAGGGTACAATGAGCAGTTCTTC. Complete variable domain (other parts from reference TRBV7-6 and TRBJ2-1): GAGVSQSPRYKVTKRGQDVALRCDPISGHVSLYWYRQALGQGPEFLTYFNYEAQQDKSGLPNDRFSAERPEGSISTLTIQRTEQRDSAMYRCASSLDLAGGYNEQFFGPGTRLTVL.

As concerns this clone: Other DNA sequences in this specimen translate into the identical CDR3. The chain's CDR3 is CAWSRGGTEAFF. The DNA for the CDR3 is TGTGCCTGGAGTCGAGGGGGCACTGAAGCTTTCTTT. The genes are TRBV30 and TRBJ1-1; tentative D call: TRBD1 (6 bases). The germline V gene has CDR1 GTSNPN and CDR2 SVGIG (reference sequence). The CDR3 is made up of 12 amino acids. The V end lost 2 bases, the J end lost 4 bases, and 8 bases lay between the germline ends.

This clone was recorded a few times. The gene calls are TRBV19 and TRBJ2-1; a possible D gene is TRBD2 (6 bases). This CDR3 has 13 residues. The V gene lost 6 bases and the J gene lost 3 bases, with 9 bases spanning the gap. Germline CDR1 is LNHDA and CDR2 is SQIVND (reference sequence). As DNA, the CDR3 is TGTGCCAGTAGGGCGGGGCACTACAATGAGCAGTTCTTC. As protein: CASRAGHYNEQFF.

V and J are TRBV9 and TRBJ2-1; 11 positions agree with TRBD2. In germline, CDR1 is SGDLS, CDR2 YYNGEE. Trimming at V came to 2 bases and at J to 5 bases, leaving 0 bases not matched to a gene. The CDR3 spans 14 residues. This CDR3 is CASSVGLADNEQFF. CDR3 nucleotides: TGTGCCAGCAGCGTGGGACTAGCGGACAATGAGCAGTTCTTC.

The rearrangement joins TRBV19 to TRBJ2-1; TRBD2 agrees at 15 bases. The CDR3 loop spans 16 amino acids. V gave up 6 bases and J gave up 6 bases; unmatched junction bases: 6. The germline V gene encodes CDR1 LNHDA and CDR2 SQIVND (reference sequence). The CDR3 protein is CASRGTSGRFRNEQFF. DNA of the CDR3: TGTGCCAGTAGGGGGACTAGCGGGAGGTTTCGCAATGAGCAGTTCTTC.

This clone was seen more than once but under ten times. In DNA, the CDR3 is TGTGCCAGCAGCTTTAGGGACAGGGAAACTGAAGCTTTCTTT. It codes for CASSFRDRETEAFF. The rearrangement uses TRBV5-4 and TRBJ1-1; the match to TRBD1 covers 9 bases. In germline, CDR1 is SGHNT, CDR2 YYREEE (reference sequence). V trimming: 2 bases; J trimming: 5 bases; junction bases outside the gene matches: 4. CDR3 size: 14 residues.

This clone was seen just once. The V call is TRBV18, the J call TRBJ1-3; possible D gene TRBD1, 6 bases. Germline V lookup: CDR1 KGHSH, CDR2 LQKENI. V lost 5 bases, J lost 0 bases, and 14 bases lay in between. The CDR3 has 16 amino acids. The CDR3: CASSGGGLRSGNTIYF. The CDR3, as DNA: TGTGCCAGCTCAGGTGGGGGCCTCCGCTCTGGAAACACCATATATTTT.

This clone has just a few counts. The gene calls are TRBV29-1 and TRBJ1-2, with D maybe TRBD1 (5 bases). The CDR3 has 15 residues. The V and J ends lost 2 bases and 2 bases respectively, with 15 bases between them. In germline, CDR1 is SQVTM, CDR2 ANQGSEA. The CDR3 region is CSVERGFEGNYGYTF. CDR3 nucleotides: TGCAGCGTTGAAAGGGGATTCGAAGGAAACTATGGCTACACCTTC.

The chain has TRBV30 and TRBJ1-2, with 12 bases fitting TRBD1. Unmatched junction bases numbered 6, after V lost 7 bases and J lost 3 bases. This CDR3 region has 14 residues. CDR1 is GTSNPN, CDR2 SVGIG, per germline (reference sequence). CDR3 sequence (DNA): TGTGCCTCCCCGGGACAGGGGGCGGACTATGGCTACACCTTC. Amino acids: CASPGQGADYGYTF.